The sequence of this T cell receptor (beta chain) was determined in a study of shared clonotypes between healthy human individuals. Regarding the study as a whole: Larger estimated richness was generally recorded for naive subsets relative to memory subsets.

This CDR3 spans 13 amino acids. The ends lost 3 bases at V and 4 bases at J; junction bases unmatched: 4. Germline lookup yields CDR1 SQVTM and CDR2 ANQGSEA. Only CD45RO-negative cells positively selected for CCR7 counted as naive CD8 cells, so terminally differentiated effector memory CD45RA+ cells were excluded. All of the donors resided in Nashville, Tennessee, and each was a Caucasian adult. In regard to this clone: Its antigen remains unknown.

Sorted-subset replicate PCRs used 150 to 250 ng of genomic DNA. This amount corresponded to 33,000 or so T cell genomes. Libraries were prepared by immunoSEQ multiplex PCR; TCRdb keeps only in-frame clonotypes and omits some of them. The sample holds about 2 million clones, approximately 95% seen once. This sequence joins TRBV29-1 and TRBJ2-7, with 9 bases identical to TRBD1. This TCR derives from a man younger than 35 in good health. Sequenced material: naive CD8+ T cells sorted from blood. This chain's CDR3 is CSVDPGTGYEQYF. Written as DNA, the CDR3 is TGCAGCGTTGATCCCGGGACAGGGTACGAGCAGTACTTC.